The 20 T cell receptor beta chains below were found in one sample sequenced in a study of blood T cell repertoires in COVID-19. TCRdb keeps only in-frame clones here, not all; method: immunoSEQ multiplex PCR. Here the sample spans about 180,000 clones, approximately 83% being singletons. Material for sequencing was peripheral blood. The receptors shown here come from a woman in her 40s with COVID-19, enrolled during active disease.

The J gene is TRBJ1-6, the V gene TRBV19, with D tentatively TRBD1 (6 bases). CDR3 size: 16 residues. The germline gives CDR1 LNHDA, CDR2 SQIVND (reference sequence). V was clipped by 9 bases and J by 12 bases, with 27 bases between them. CDR3 loop: CASQILTQGRTEPLHF. CDR3 coding DNA: TGTGCCAGCCAAATACTGACACAGGGACGGACGGAACCCCTCCACTTT.

The count of this clone is one. This chain links TRBV19 with TRBJ2-1; a possible D gene is TRBD2 (5 bases). CDR3 length: 15 amino acids. CDR1 LNHDA and CDR2 SQIVND come from the germline V gene (reference sequence). V lost 6 bases and J 0 bases, leaving 12 bases between the germline ends. The CDR3 DNA reads TGTGCCAGTAGCCAGGTAGGGAGCTCCTACAATGAGCAGTTCTTC. Translating it yields CASSQVGSSYNEQFF.

This clone was counted at least ten times. The chain links TRBV2 to TRBJ1-3; maybe TRBD1 (5 bases). This CDR3 contains 16 residues. CDR1 and CDR2 from the germline V gene are SNHLY and FYNNEI. The V end was cut by 2 bases, the J end by 2 bases, with 13 bases between. CDR3 loop: CASSEWQGAAGNTIYF. The CDR3 DNA follows: TGTGCCAGCAGTGAATGGCAAGGGGCTGCTGGAAACACCATATATTTT.

The chain is built from TRBV28 and TRBJ2-7; 10 bases align to TRBD2. The V gene's germline CDR1 is MDHEN and CDR2 SYDVKM. Trimming took 3 bases from V and 4 from J; bases not matched to a gene: 6. The CDR3 has 15 amino acids. The CDR3 nucleotides read TGTGCCAGCAGTTTTCAGACTAGCGGGTTATACGAGCAGTACTTC. Encoded protein: CASSFQTSGLYEQYF.

This clone appeared a single time. The junction departs from the called germline gene at one end, perhaps through a read error. V usage is TRBV29-1 and J usage is TRBJ1-2; 8 bases map to TRBD1. CDR3 size: 9 residues. Germline loops: CDR1 SQVTM, CDR2 ANQGSEA. In DNA form, the CDR3 reads TGCAGCGTTGGACAGGGGTTCTTCTTC. It is translated as CSVGQGFFF.

This chain uses TRBV4-1 with TRBJ2-3, with a possible D match to TRBD2 (5 bases). Germline values: CDR1 MGHRA, CDR2 YSYEKL. V shed 3 bases and J shed 2 bases, with 15 bases lying between them. The CDR3 sequence is 16 residues long. The CDR3 DNA sequence: TGCGCCAGCAGCCATCAGACGCGGGTCACCACAGATACGCAGTATTTT. It encodes CASSHQTRVTTDTQYF.

The gene calls are TRBV10-1 and TRBJ2-3, with TRBD2 matching over 7 bases. The CDR3 extends over 13 amino acids. In germline, CDR1 is WNHNN, CDR2 SYGVQD (reference sequence). The trim removed 8 bases at V and 10 bases at J, leaving 12 bases unmatched. The CDR3 spells CASGTAGAGSQYF. The CDR3 nucleotides read TGCGCCAGCGGTACGGCGGGAGCAGGATCGCAGTATTTT.

This clone was seen ten or more times. The chain combines TRBV4-2 with TRBJ1-2, with TRBD1 as a possible D gene (5 bases). Per the germline V gene, CDR1 is LGHNA and CDR2 is YNFKEQ. This CDR3 is built from 16 residues. The V and J ends lost 2 bases and 3 bases respectively, with 16 bases between them. Written as DNA, the CDR3 is TGTGCCAGCAGCCAATCCCTTCGGGGGGGACACTATGGCTACACCTTC. Amino acid sequence: CASSQSLRGGHYGYTF.

The chain recombines TRBV28 with TRBJ2-7; TRBD2 matches at 14 bases. Trimming at V came to 3 bases and at J to 5 bases, leaving 3 bases not matched to a gene. The germline V gene has CDR1 MDHEN and CDR2 SYDVKM. This CDR3 is 15 amino acids long. The CDR3 protein is CASSFRGLAGDEQYF. CDR3 DNA sequence: TGTGCCAGCAGTTTCCGGGGACTAGCGGGAGACGAGCAGTACTTC.

The chain carries TRBV5-1 and TRBJ1-1; 8 bases align to TRBD1. This CDR3 region has 16 residues. The trim removed 4 bases at V and 0 bases at J, leaving 8 bases unmatched. Per the germline V gene, CDR1 is SGHRS and CDR2 is YFSETQ. CDR3 residues: CASSGTGGILNTEAFF. The CDR3 coding sequence is TGCGCCAGCAGCGGAACAGGGGGAATATTGAACACTGAAGCTTTCTTT.

The chain links TRBV4-2 to TRBJ1-2; D might be TRBD1 (6 bases). CDR1 is LGHNA, CDR2 YNFKEQ, per germline. This CDR3 has 17 residues. Trimming took off 2 bases at V and 4 bases at J, with 20 bases between the two ends. CDR3: CASSQSGLYDRSYGYTF. The CDR3 region has the DNA TGTGCCAGCAGCCAATCTGGGCTCTATGACAGGTCCTATGGCTACACCTTC.

V and J are TRBV6-5 and TRBJ1-6, with no clear D. Germline CDR1 MNHEY, CDR2 SVGAGI. This CDR3 is 14 amino acids long. Trimming stripped 10 bases from V and 7 bases from J, with 17 bases between. The CDR3 bases are TGTGCCAATTCACTTTTGGGCCAAAATTCACCCCTCCACTTT. Protein: CANSLLGQNSPLHF.

The chain has TRBV20-1 and TRBJ1-5; 7 nucleotides agree with TRBD1. CDR3 length: 11 residues. The germline CDR1 and CDR2 sequences are DFQATT and SNEGSKA (reference sequence). J was trimmed by 11 bases and V by 5 bases; bases with no gene match: 6. The CDR3 sequence: CSARLQGTQHF. The CDR3 region has the DNA TGCAGTGCTCGACTACAGGGGACCCAGCATTTT.

This chain uses TRBV7-9 with TRBJ2-7; a weak D match, TRBD2 (6 bases). V lost 4 bases and J 0 bases, leaving 16 bases between the germline ends. The CDR3 runs to 16 residues. From germline, CDR1 is SEHNR and CDR2 FQNEAQ (reference sequence). In DNA form, the CDR3 reads TGTGCCAGCAGCTCCCCGATGAACGGGGGCTCCTACGAGCAGTACTTC. It encodes CASSSPMNGGSYEQYF.

The chain couples TRBV21-1 to TRBJ2-3; TRBD2, the table's D call, was not compared with the DNA. TRBV21-1 constitutes a pseudogene. The CDR3 covers 16 residues. In DNA, the CDR3 is TGTGCCAGCAGCAAATGTGGGACTAGCGGAAGGGATACGCAGTATTTT. Translated: CASSKCGTSGRDTQYF.

The chain couples TRBV7-8 to TRBJ2-7; TRBD2 agrees at 9 bases. The CDR3 contains 15 residues. CDR1 SGHVS and CDR2 FQNEAQ come from the germline V gene. Unmatched junction bases numbered 9, after V lost 5 bases and J lost 4 bases. CDR3 sequence (DNA): TGTGCCAGCAGCCCCCGGGCTAGCGGGGAATACGAGCAGTACTTC. This translates into CASSPRASGEYEQYF.

The chain employs TRBV9 and TRBJ2-7, with D hard to call. CDR1 is SGDLS and CDR2 is YYNGEE in the germline V gene. The CDR3 is 14 amino acids. V was cut by 0 bases and J by 7 bases, with 14 bases left in between. Here the CDR3 reads CASSVGDSPREQYF. The CDR3 bases are TGTGCCAGCAGCGTAGGTGACTCTCCTCGGGAGCAGTACTTC.

The gene calls are TRBV6-5 and TRBJ2-3, with D hard to call. Germline V gene sequence: CDR1 MNHEY, CDR2 SVGAGI. The germline V and J ends were trimmed by 4 bases and 6 bases, with 8 bases remaining between them. There are 12 residues in the CDR3. The chain's CDR3 is CASSFTGDTQYF. The CDR3 coding sequence is TGTGCCAGCAGTTTTACCGGGGATACGCAGTATTTT.

This clone appeared a single time. This rearrangement joins TRBV7-2 to TRBJ2-2; TRBD2 is a possible D gene (6 bases). Trimming removed 5 bases from V and 8 bases from J, with 15 bases in between. Germline loops: CDR1 SGHTA, CDR2 FQGNSA. This CDR3 spans 14 amino acids. CDR3 coding DNA: TGTGCCAGCAGCCGGGACTCGGGGAAAGGGGAGCTGTTTTTT. Amino acids: CASSRDSGKGELFF.

This chain uses TRBV19 with TRBJ1-5; 8 nucleotides match TRBD1. This CDR3 is built from 16 residues. V shed 1 base and J 7 bases; nucleotides not matched to a gene: 9. Germline values: CDR1 LNHDA, CDR2 SQIVND (reference sequence). CDR3: CASSIGAGGPYQPQHF. The CDR3 region has the DNA TGTGCCAGTAGTATAGGTGCAGGGGGCCCATACCAGCCCCAGCATTTT.